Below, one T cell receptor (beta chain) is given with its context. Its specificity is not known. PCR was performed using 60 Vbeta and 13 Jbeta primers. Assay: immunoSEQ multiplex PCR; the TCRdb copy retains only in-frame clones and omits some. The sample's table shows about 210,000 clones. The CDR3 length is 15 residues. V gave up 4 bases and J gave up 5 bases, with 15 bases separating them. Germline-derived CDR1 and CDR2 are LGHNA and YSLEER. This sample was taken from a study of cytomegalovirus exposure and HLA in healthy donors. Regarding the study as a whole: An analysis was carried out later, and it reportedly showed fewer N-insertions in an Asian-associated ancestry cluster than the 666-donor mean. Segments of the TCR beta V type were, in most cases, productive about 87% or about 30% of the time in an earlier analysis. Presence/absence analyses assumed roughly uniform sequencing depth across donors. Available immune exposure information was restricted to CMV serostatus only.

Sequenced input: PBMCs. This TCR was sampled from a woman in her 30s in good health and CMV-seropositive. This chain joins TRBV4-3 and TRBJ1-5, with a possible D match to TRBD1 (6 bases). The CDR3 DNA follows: TGCGCCAGCAGCCCGAGGCACAGGGCTGATCAGCCCCAGCATTTT. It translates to CASSPRHRADQPQHF.